A single sample is the source of the 11 T cell receptor beta chains below, sequenced in a study of T-cell memory formation after mild COVID-19. TCRdb re-derived calls from the 5' RACE reads in MiXCR, one entry per CDR3 protein. Of approximately 560,000 distinct CDR3 sequences listed, 17% are singletons. Sequencing was performed on PBMCs or a T cell subset sorted from them (not recorded which). These receptors all stem from an adult woman who had mild COVID-19 (a few samples of this study predate the infection). Cell type and time point are not known.

This clonotype was counted between two and nine times. This rearrangement joins TRBV9 to TRBJ1-1, with 8 bases fitting TRBD1. The junction had 10 bases not matched to a gene; V was cut back by 4 bases and J by 5 bases. This CDR3 has 15 amino acids. Germline values: CDR1 SGDLS, CDR2 YYNGEE. The DNA of the CDR3 is TGTGCCAGCAGCTCCCGGACAGGGATAGGAACTGAAGCTTTCTTT. It codes for CASSSRTGIGTEAFF.

This chain joins TRBV5-1 and TRBJ1-1; D is unclear. This CDR3 spans 13 amino acids. Trimming shortened V by 3 bases and J by 11 bases, and 17 bases separated the two germline ends. Germline V lookup: CDR1 SGHRS, CDR2 YFSETQ. Here the CDR3 reads CASSSALGVDAFF. The CDR3 DNA is TGCGCCAGCAGCTCGGCCCTTGGGGTGGATGCTTTCTTT.

The V and J genes are TRBV6-6 and TRBJ2-5; TRBD2 aligns across 11 bases. The germline V gene encodes CDR1 MNHNY and CDR2 SVGAGI (reference sequence). This CDR3 has 16 residues. J gave up 4 bases and V 6 bases, and 10 bases lay outside the gene matches. CDR3 nucleotides: TGTGCCAGCAGCCAAATAGCGGGGGGGCCGTCAGAGACCCAGTACTTC. This encodes CASSQIAGGPSETQYF.

V is TRBV4-3 and J is TRBJ2-7; D is uncertain. Trimming left V 0 bases short and J 7 bases short, with 10 bases between. The length of the CDR3 is 13 residues. CDR1 and CDR2 (germline): LGHNA, YSLEER. The DNA of the CDR3 is TGCGCCAGCAGCCAAGATCGAAACGTGGAGCAGTACTTC. It codes for CASSQDRNVEQYF.

A single count supports this clonotype. The V call is TRBV5-8, the J call TRBJ1-5, with D unresolved. With 4 bases removed from V and 0 bases from J, the gap between germline ends came to 14 bases. CDR1 is SGHTS, CDR2 YDEGEE, per germline. The CDR3 is made up of 16 amino acids. CDR3 residues: CASSPGGFFSNQPQHF. The CDR3 bases are TGTGCCAGCAGCCCGGGCGGGTTTTTTAGCAATCAGCCCCAGCATTTT.

The V gene is TRBV19, the J gene TRBJ1-5, with D maybe TRBD1 (6 bases). The CDR3 sequence is 13 residues long. The V gene's germline CDR1 is LNHDA and CDR2 SQIVND (reference sequence). V shed 10 bases and J shed 9 bases, with 19 bases lying between them. The CDR3 protein is CATRQGPGRPQHF. CDR3 in DNA: TGTGCCACCAGGCAGGGGCCCGGACGGCCCCAGCATTTT.

This clonotype was observed a few times. V usage is TRBV7-9 and J usage is TRBJ1-4; 7 positions match TRBD1. The length of the CDR3 is 15 residues. Germline V gives CDR1 SEHNR, CDR2 FQNEAQ (reference sequence). V shed 3 bases and J 6 bases; nucleotides not matched to a gene: 7. CDR3 bases: TGTGCCAGCAGCTTCAAAACAGGGGTATATGAAAAACTGTTTTTT. Protein product: CASSFKTGVYEKLFF.

This clonotype was observed a few times. The chain employs TRBV27 and TRBJ2-5; 10 bases align to TRBD2. Unmatched junction bases numbered 18, after V lost 5 bases and J lost 6 bases. The CDR3 length is 18 residues. CDR1 MNHEY and CDR2 SMNVEV come from the germline V gene (reference sequence). The CDR3 DNA reads as TGTGCCAGCAGTGCCGTATCGAATACCGGGACTAGCGTGAAGACCCAGTACTTC. Translation: CASSAVSNTGTSVKTQYF.

Only a few counts were recorded for this clonotype. J is TRBJ2-5 and V is TRBV7-6; 8 bases align to TRBD1. The CDR3 runs to 17 residues. After removal of 2 bases from V and 1 base from J, the junction contained 9 bases not matched to a gene. CDR1 and CDR2 (germline): SGHVS, FNYEAQ. CDR3 sequence reads: CASSLSGGGIIQETQYF. The DNA for the CDR3 is TGTGCCAGCAGCTTATCAGGGGGCGGTATTATCCAAGAGACCCAGTACTTC.

This clonotype was seen more than once but under ten times. The chain employs TRBV12-3 or TRBV12-4 and TRBJ2-1, with TRBD2 identical over 8 bases. Trimming removed 7 bases from V and 9 bases from J; junction bases left unmatched: 8. The CDR3 runs to 13 residues. The CDR3 DNA sequence: TGTGCCAGCACCCTCACGGCGGGGGGTGAGCAGTTCTTC. Protein: CASTLTAGGEQFF.

This clonotype was seen a few times. The rearrangement joins TRBV12-3 or TRBV12-4 to TRBJ2-3; D gene ambiguous. This CDR3 contains 14 residues. V lost 3 bases, J lost 6 bases, and 13 bases lay in between. In nucleotides, the CDR3 is TGTGCCAGCAGTTTCGGCCCGGCTGAGGATACGCAGTATTTT. This sequence encodes CASSFGPAEDTQYF.